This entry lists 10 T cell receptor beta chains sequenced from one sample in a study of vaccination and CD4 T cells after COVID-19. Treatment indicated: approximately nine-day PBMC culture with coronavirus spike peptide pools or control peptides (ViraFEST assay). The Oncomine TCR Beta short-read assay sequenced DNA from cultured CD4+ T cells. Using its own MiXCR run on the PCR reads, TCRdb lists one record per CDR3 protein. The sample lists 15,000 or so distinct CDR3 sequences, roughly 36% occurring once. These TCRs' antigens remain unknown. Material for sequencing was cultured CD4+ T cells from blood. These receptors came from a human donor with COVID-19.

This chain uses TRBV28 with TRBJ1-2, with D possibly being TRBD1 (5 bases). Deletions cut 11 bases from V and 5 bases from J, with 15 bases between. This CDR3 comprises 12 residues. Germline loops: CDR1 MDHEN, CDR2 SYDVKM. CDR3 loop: CAAGGVGYGYTF. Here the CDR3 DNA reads TGTGCCGCGGGGGGGGTAGGGTATGGCTACACCTTC.

In DNA, the CDR3 is TGCAGTGCTAGCCCTCAGGGTATCCAAGGCTATGGCTACACCTTC. It codes for CSASPQGIQGYGYTF. The rearrangement uses TRBV20-1 and TRBJ1-2, with D possibly being TRBD1 (5 bases). The CDR3 loop spans 15 amino acids. V was cut by 3 bases and J by 4 bases, with 18 bases left in between. Germline V lookup: CDR1 DFQATT, CDR2 SNEGSKA (reference sequence).

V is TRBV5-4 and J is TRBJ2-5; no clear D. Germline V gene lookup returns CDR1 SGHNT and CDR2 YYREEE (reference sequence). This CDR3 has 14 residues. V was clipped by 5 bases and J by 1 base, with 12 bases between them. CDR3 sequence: CASSSIRSQETQYF. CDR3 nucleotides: TGTGCCAGCAGTTCTATCAGGTCCCAAGAGACCCAGTACTTC.

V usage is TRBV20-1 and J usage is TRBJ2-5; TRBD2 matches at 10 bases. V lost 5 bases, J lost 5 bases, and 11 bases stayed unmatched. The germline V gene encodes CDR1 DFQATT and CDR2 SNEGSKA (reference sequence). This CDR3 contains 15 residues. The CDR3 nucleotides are TGCAGTGCTTACCCGGCGGCTAGCGGGGGTGAGACCCAGTACTTC. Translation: CSAYPAASGGETQYF.

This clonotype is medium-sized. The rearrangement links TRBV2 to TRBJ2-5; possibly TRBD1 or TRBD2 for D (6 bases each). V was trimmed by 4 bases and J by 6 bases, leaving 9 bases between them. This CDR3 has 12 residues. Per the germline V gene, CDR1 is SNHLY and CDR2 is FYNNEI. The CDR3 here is CASSVGGQTQYF. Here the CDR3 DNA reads TGTGCCAGCAGTGTAGGGGGGCAGACCCAGTACTTC.

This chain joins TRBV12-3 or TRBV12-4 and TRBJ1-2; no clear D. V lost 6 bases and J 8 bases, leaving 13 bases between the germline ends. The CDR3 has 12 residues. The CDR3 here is CASSSVVGGYTF. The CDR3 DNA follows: TGTGCCAGCAGCTCAGTGGTAGGAGGCTACACCTTC.

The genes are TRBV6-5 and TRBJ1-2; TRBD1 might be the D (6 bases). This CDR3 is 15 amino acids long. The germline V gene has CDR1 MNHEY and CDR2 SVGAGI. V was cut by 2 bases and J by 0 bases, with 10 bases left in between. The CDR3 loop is CASSYQGHSNYGYTF. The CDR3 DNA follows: TGTGCCAGCAGTTACCAGGGACACTCTAACTATGGCTACACCTTC.

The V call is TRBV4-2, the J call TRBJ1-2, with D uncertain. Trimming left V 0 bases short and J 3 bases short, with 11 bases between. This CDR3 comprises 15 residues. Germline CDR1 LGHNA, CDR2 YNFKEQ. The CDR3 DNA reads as TGTGCCAGCAGCCAAGATGACCGGGCGGACTATGGCTACACCTTC. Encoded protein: CASSQDDRADYGYTF.

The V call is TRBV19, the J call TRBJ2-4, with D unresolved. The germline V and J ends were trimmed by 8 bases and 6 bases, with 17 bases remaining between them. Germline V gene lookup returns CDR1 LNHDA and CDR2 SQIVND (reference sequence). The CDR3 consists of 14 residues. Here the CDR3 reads CASGLVPGANIQYF. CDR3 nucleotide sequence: TGTGCCAGTGGGCTTGTTCCAGGCGCAAACATTCAGTACTTC.

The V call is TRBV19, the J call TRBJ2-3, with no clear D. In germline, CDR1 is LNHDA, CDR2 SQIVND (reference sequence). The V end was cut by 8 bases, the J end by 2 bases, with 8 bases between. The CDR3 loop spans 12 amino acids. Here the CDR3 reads CASLGNTDTQYF. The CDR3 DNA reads TGTGCCAGTCTGGGAAACACAGATACGCAGTATTTT. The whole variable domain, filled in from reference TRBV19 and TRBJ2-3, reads DGGITQSPKYLFRKEGQNVTLSCEQNLNHDAMYWYRQDPGQGLRLIYYSQIVNDFQKGDIAEGYSVSREKKESFPLTVTSAQKNPTAFYLCASLGNTDTQYFGPGTRLTVL.